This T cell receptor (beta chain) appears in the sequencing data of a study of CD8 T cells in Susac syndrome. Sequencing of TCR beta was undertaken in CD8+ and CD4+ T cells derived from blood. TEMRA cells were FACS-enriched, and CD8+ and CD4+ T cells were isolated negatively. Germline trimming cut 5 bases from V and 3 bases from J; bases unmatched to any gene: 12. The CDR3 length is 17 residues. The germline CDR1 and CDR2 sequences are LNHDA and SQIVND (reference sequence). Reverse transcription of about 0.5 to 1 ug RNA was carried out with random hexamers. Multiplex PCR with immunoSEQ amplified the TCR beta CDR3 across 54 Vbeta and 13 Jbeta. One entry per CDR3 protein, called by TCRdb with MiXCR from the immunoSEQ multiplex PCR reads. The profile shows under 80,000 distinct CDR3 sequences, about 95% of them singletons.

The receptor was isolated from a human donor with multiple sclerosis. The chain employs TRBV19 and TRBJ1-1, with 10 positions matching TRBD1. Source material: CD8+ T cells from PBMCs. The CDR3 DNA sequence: TGTGCCAGTAGTTCCAACCGGGACAGGGGCGCGGACACTGAAGCTTTCTTT. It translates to CASSSNRDRGADTEAFF.